This is a list of T cell receptor beta chains from one sample in a study of technical replicates of blood from a handful of donors. TCRdb's copy holds only in-frame clones and misses some; the assay was immunoSEQ multiplex PCR. This table has approximately 87,000 clones, roughly 95% appearing once. The sample was T cells isolated from PBMCs. All receptors come from a human donor in good health. Each CDR3 is given with its conserved first and last residue. The D gene is left open where the match is weak. Rows may omit the clone size; those that give it use once, few, many or a size class.

cdr3_length,clone_size,v_call,j_call,d_call,cdr3_aa,cdr3_nt
14,once,TRBV6-1,TRBJ1-2,TRBD1,CASSEVTGPYGYTF,TGTGCCAGCAGTGAAGTGACAGGGCCCTATGGCTACACCTTC
16,NA,TRBV10-3,TRBJ2-1,TRBD2,CAISESGGTNYNEQFF,TGTGCCATCAGTGAGTCGGGGGGGACCAACTACAATGAGCAGTTCTTC
14,NA,TRBV7-8,TRBJ1-2,NA,CASSFSGAGYGYTF,TGTGCCAGCAGCTTTTCGGGAGCTGGTTATGGCTACACCTTC
14,NA,TRBV5-1,TRBJ1-2,TRBD1,CASSPGTENYGYTF,TGCGCCAGCAGCCCCGGGACAGAGAACTATGGCTACACCTTC
14,NA,TRBV5-1,TRBJ1-4,NA,CASSLGQGNEKLFF,TGCGCCAGCAGCTTGGGGCAGGGCAATGAAAAACTGTTTTTT
16,NA,TRBV6-6,TRBJ1-3,NA,CASTPGDGVNRNTIYF,TGTGCCAGCACCCCCGGAGACGGGGTTAATAGAAACACCATATATTTT
11,NA,TRBV30,TRBJ2-7,NA,CAWDSSYEQYF,TGTGCCTGGGACAGTTCCTACGAGCAGTACTTC
15,NA,TRBV7-7,TRBJ2-5,TRBD1,CASSPKQGPQETQYF,TGTGCCAGCAGCCCGAAACAGGGGCCTCAAGAGACCCAGTACTTC
17,NA,TRBV18,TRBJ1-1,NA,CASSQPGSQYLNTEAFF,TGTGCCAGCTCACAACCGGGCTCACAATATTTGAACACTGAAGCTTTCTTT
15,NA,TRBV6-5,TRBJ2-1,TRBD2,CASSPGGGVYNEQFF,TGTGCCAGCAGTCCGGGGGGGGGAGTCTACAATGAGCAGTTCTTC
17,NA,TRBV4-3,TRBJ2-3,TRBD2,CASSQEASGSLADTQYF,TGCGCCAGCAGCCAAGAAGCTAGCGGGAGTCTTGCAGATACGCAGTATTTT
14,NA,TRBV25-1,TRBJ2-5,NA,CASSEFGRQETQYF,TGTGCCAGCAGTGAATTTGGTAGACAAGAGACCCAGTACTTC
13,NA,TRBV18,TRBJ1-3,NA,CASAGYSGNTIYF,TGTGCCAGCGCAGGTTACTCTGGAAACACCATATATTTT
16,NA,TRBV28,TRBJ1-2,TRBD1,CASSPITGGLTYGYTF,TGTGCCAGCAGTCCTATAACAGGGGGCTTAACCTATGGCTACACCTTC
16,NA,TRBV7-7,TRBJ2-5,TRBD2,CASSLAGREFLETQYF,TGTGCCAGCAGCTTAGCAGGGCGGGAGTTTCTGGAGACCCAGTACTTC
13,NA,TRBV7-3,TRBJ2-3,NA,CASSLGLTDTQYF,TGTGCCAGCAGCTTAGGACTCACAGATACGCAGTATTTT
11,NA,TRBV28,TRBJ2-7,TRBD2,CATSGSYEQYF,TGTGCTACTAGCGGGAGTTACGAGCAGTACTTC
16,NA,TRBV28,TRBJ2-7,TRBD1,CASSLWIGTGLYEQYF,TGTGCCAGCAGTTTATGGATAGGGACAGGACTTTACGAGCAGTACTTC
11,NA,TRBV7-2,TRBJ2-1,NA,CASSFSNEQFF,TGTGCCAGCAGCTTCAGTAATGAGCAGTTCTTC
17,NA,TRBV27,TRBJ2-7,TRBD2,CASSLRVAGQPSYEQYF,TGTGCCAGCAGTTTAAGGGTAGCGGGACAACCCTCCTACGAGCAGTACTTC
16,NA,TRBV6-6,TRBJ2-5,NA,CASSYSRTAHQETQYF,TGTGCCAGCAGTTACTCGAGGACAGCGCATCAAGAGACCCAGTACTTC
14,NA,TRBV27,TRBJ2-1,NA,CASSLWSSYNEQFF,TGTGCCAGCAGTTTATGGAGCTCCTACAATGAGCAGTTCTTC
13,NA,TRBV5-1,TRBJ2-1,NA,CASSYGLSNEQFF,TGCGCCAGCAGCTACGGACTATCCAATGAGCAGTTCTTC
13,NA,TRBV25-1,TRBJ1-3,NA,CASMVQGGNTIYF,TGTGCCAGCATGGTACAGGGCGGAAACACCATATATTTT
13,NA,TRBV29-1,TRBJ2-3,TRBD1,CSVGDRETDTQYF,TGCAGCGTCGGGGACAGGGAAACAGATACGCAGTATTTT
16,NA,TRBV9,TRBJ2-2,TRBD2,CASSAGTSGLTGELFF,TGTGCCAGCAGCGCTGGGACTAGCGGGCTCACCGGGGAGCTGTTTTTT
16,NA,TRBV7-2,TRBJ2-3,TRBD2,CASSPTSGTVTDTQYF,TGTGCCAGCAGCCCAACTAGCGGGACGGTGACAGATACGCAGTATTTT
13,NA,TRBV6-5,TRBJ2-1,TRBD1,CASSGTGYNEQFF,TGTGCCAGCAGTGGGACAGGGTACAATGAGCAGTTCTTC
14,NA,TRBV6-6,TRBJ1-1,TRBD1,CASSRGQGGTEAFF,TGTGCCAGCAGCCGGGGACAGGGAGGGACTGAAGCTTTCTTT
12,NA,TRBV6-5,TRBJ2-2,NA,CASTPNTGELFF,TGTGCCAGCACTCCCAACACCGGGGAGCTGTTTTTT
14,NA,TRBV19,TRBJ2-7,NA,CASSRPGVGYEQYF,TGTGCCAGTAGTCGTCCAGGGGTAGGCTACGAGCAGTACTTC
15,NA,TRBV28,TRBJ1-5,NA,CASTNGQGPNQPQHF,TGTGCCAGCACCAACGGCCAGGGGCCCAATCAGCCCCAGCATTTT
17,NA,TRBV7-3,TRBJ2-7,TRBD1,CASSLSWQTGEPYEQYF,TGTGCCAGCAGCTTATCTTGGCAGACAGGGGAACCCTACGAGCAGTACTTC
17,NA,TRBV4-2,TRBJ1-5,NA,CASSQDIYSGSNQPQHF,TGTGCCAGCAGCCAAGATATTTACTCGGGTAGCAATCAGCCCCAGCATTTT
13,NA,TRBV5-4,TRBJ2-3,NA,CASSFPSTDTQYF,TGTGCCAGCAGCTTCCCAAGCACAGATACGCAGTATTTT
15,NA,TRBV18,TRBJ2-3,NA,CASSPSPSGTDTQYF,TGTGCCAGCTCACCTAGTCCATCCGGGACAGATACGCAGTATTTT
12,NA,TRBV19,TRBJ1-1,TRBD1,CASWTGTVEAFF,TGTGCCAGTTGGACCGGGACAGTTGAAGCTTTCTTT
13,once,TRBV6-5,TRBJ2-7,NA,CASSYNRVYEQYF,TGTGCCAGCAGTTACAACAGGGTCTACGAGCAGTACTTC
14,once,TRBV2,TRBJ2-3,NA,CASVLGEGTDTQYF,TGTGCCAGCGTGCTGGGGGAGGGCACAGATACGCAGTATTTT
12,NA,TRBV30,TRBJ2-1,NA,CAWSVRRNEQFF,TGTGCCTGGAGTGTAAGGAGAAATGAGCAGTTCTTC
15,NA,TRBV2,TRBJ2-7,NA,CASSDLGGTPYEQYF,TGTGCCAGCAGTGATTTGGGAGGCACACCCTACGAGCAGTACTTC
14,NA,TRBV19,TRBJ1-1,TRBD1,CASSVQGANTEAFF,TGTGCCAGTAGTGTACAGGGGGCGAACACTGAAGCTTTCTTT
14,NA,TRBV27,TRBJ2-1,TRBD2,CASSGLAGGIEQFF,TGTGCCAGCTCGGGACTAGCGGGAGGTATCGAGCAGTTCTTC
11,NA,TRBV13,TRBJ2-7,NA,CASSQGSEQYF,TGTGCCAGCAGCCAGGGTTCCGAGCAGTACTTC
16,NA,TRBV29-1,TRBJ1-2,TRBD1,CSVSGDREGPNYGYTF,TGCAGCGTTAGCGGGGACAGGGAGGGTCCTAACTATGGCTACACCTTC
14,NA,TRBV18,TRBJ1-1,NA,CASSPAEGNTEAFF,TGTGCCAGCTCACCAGCGGAAGGGAACACTGAAGCTTTCTTT
12,NA,TRBV5-1,TRBJ1-1,NA,CASSPTGTEAFF,TGCGCCAGCAGCCCTACAGGCACTGAAGCTTTCTTT
13,once,TRBV7-9,TRBJ1-2,NA,CASSLGGGYGYTF,TGTGCCAGCAGCTTGGGAGGGGGCTATGGCTACACCTTC
13,NA,TRBV18,TRBJ1-2,NA,CASSPDAGPGYTF,TGTGCCAGCTCACCTGATGCAGGGCCCGGCTACACCTTC
13,NA,TRBV6-5,TRBJ1-2,TRBD1,CASSGDRIGGYTF,TGTGCCAGCAGTGGGGACAGGATCGGTGGCTACACCTTC
12,NA,TRBV28,TRBJ2-7,NA,CASSLGRYEQYF,TGTGCCAGCAGTTTAGGGCGATACGAGCAGTACTTC
14,NA,TRBV9,TRBJ2-2,NA,CASSVDPNTGELFF,TGTGCCAGCAGCGTAGATCCTAACACCGGGGAGCTGTTTTTT
14,NA,TRBV5-4,TRBJ2-7,TRBD1,CASSLVQGAVEQYF,TGTGCCAGCAGCTTGGTACAGGGGGCGGTGGAGCAGTACTTC
14,NA,TRBV6-5,TRBJ1-2,TRBD1,CASSPGQTNYGYTF,TGTGCCAGCAGTCCGGGACAGACTAACTATGGCTACACCTTC
15,NA,TRBV11-2,TRBJ2-1,NA,CASSFYSSSYNEQFF,TGTGCCAGCAGCTTTTACTCTAGCTCCTACAATGAGCAGTTCTTC
15,NA,TRBV27,TRBJ2-1,TRBD1,CASKNRDRLHNEQFF,TGTGCCAGCAAGAACCGGGACAGGCTCCACAATGAGCAGTTCTTC
14,NA,TRBV4-1,TRBJ1-3,NA,CASSHRQAPNTIYF,TGCGCCAGCAGCCATCGACAGGCCCCAAACACCATATATTTT